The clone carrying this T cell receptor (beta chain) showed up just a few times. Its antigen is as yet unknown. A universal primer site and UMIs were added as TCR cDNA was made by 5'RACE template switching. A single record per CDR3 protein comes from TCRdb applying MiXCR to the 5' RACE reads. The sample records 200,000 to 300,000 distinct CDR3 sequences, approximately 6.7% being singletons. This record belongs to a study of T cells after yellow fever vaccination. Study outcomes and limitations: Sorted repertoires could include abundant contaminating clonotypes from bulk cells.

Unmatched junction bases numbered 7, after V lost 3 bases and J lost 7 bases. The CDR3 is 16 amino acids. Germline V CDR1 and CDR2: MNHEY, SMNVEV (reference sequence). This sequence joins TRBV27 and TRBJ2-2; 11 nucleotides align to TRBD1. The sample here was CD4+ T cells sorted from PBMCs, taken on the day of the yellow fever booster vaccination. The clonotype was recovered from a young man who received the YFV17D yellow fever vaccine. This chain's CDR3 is CASSFRGTGGDGELFF. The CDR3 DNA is TGTGCCAGCAGTTTTCGGGGGACAGGGGGAGACGGGGAGCTGTTTTTT.